This T cell receptor (beta chain) comes out of a study of control samples from healthy donors and cancer patients. Only in-frame clones appear in the TCRdb table, and some are missing; sequencing was by immunoSEQ multiplex PCR. This sample has approximately 230,000 clones, with about four fifths found just once. The CDR3 has 12 residues. V was clipped by 7 bases and J by 3 bases, with 10 bases between them. The germline V gene has CDR1 MNHEY and CDR2 SVGAGI. The material sequenced was PBMCs. The sequence derives from a woman in her sixties with lung cancer. V and J are TRBV6-5 and TRBJ2-7; D is uncertain. The DNA for the CDR3 is TGTGCCAGCAAAACTTCCAGCTACGAGCAGTACTTC. Translated, it gives CASKTSSYEQYF.